This paragraph reports one T cell receptor beta chain. As yet, its antigen is unknown. The data derive from a study of beta chain features in type 1 diabetes. The study reverse transcribed the entire isolated RNA, so it sequenced expressed TCRB transcripts. The method was immunoSEQ multiplex PCR; TCRdb's version includes in-frame clones alone and lacks a portion of them. The top ten clones hold around 0.12% of a sample with 500,000 to 800,000 clones, 12% of them seen once. Regarding the study as a whole: Sampled from patients, naive, central memory and Treg TCRB repertoires appeared more similar than those sampled from healthy donors. For patients and controls alike, PCR might favor shorter templates to the same degree. Shorter TCRB CDR3s, moderately but significantly so, were found in Type 1 diabetes patients in all four CD4+ subsets.

CD4+ naive, central memory, regulatory and stem cell-like memory subsets were isolated by sorting on CD45RO/CCR7/CD25/CD127/CD95/CD27. Purity above 95% was achieved in all sorted populations. Sample: naive CD4+ T cells from blood. The receptor was derived from a man aged 25-45 years with type 1 diabetes.

CDR3 sequence (DNA): TGTGCCAGCAGAAGGGATGGGCTAGCGGGGGGCTCCTACGAGCAGTACTTC. Protein: CASRRDGLAGGSYEQYF. The V call is TRBV28, the J call TRBJ2-7; TRBD2 matches at 11 bases. V lost 6 bases to trimming and J lost 0 bases; unmatched junction nucleotides: 10. Germline V gene sequence: CDR1 MDHEN, CDR2 SYDVKM. This CDR3 is built from 17 residues.